This TCR beta chain came from a study of CXCR3-negative and CXCR3-positive naive CD8 T cells. Of note for this clonotype: No antigen is known for it.

Study findings and constraints: Memory CD8+ cells showed much lower diversity, while both naive subsets displayed comparably high diversity. The study found more hydrophobic TRB CDR3s in CXCR3-positive naive cells than in CXCR3-negative naive cells.

Germline lookup yields CDR1 SGHVS and CDR2 FNYEAQ. The CDR3 has 11 amino acids. Via 5' RACE with UMI labels, TRB cDNA libraries were prepared. TCRdb re-called the 5' RACE reads; one entry per CDR3 protein, DNA not given. The table lists around 61,000 distinct CDR3 sequences, with about 0.68% in the top ten. Sequencing was done on a sample of naive CXCR3+ CD8+ T cells from blood. Described subset: CD45RO-CCR7+CD27+CD95- naive CD8+ T cells expressing CXCR3 (TNR3+). The chain combines TRBV7-6 with TRBJ2-1. This receptor was taken from a human donor in good health. Some clones in this sample may be carry-over from other donors' samples. This CDR3 reads CASSKGVEQFF.